These T cell receptor beta chains were read from a single sample in a study of radiotherapy plus CTLA-4 blockade in lung cancer. The protocol was immunoSEQ multiplex PCR, while the TCRdb copy is restricted to in-frame clones and leaves out a portion. The sample includes tens of thousands of clones, around 86% of them seen just once. The sample consisted of peripheral blood, taken from a patient treated with radiotherapy plus ipilimumab. The receptors were sampled from a human donor with non-small cell lung cancer that progressed on radiotherapy plus ipilimumab. Both conserved end residues are part of each CDR3. The D gene is left open where the match is weak.

J gene | V gene | D gene | CDR3 protein
TRBJ2-4 | TRBV6-6 | TRBD2 | CATSPSGGVFFVYF
TRBJ1-1 | TRBV19 | - | CASSILWNTEAFF
TRBJ1-3 | TRBV4-1 | - | CASRGDGFFTGNTIYF
TRBJ2-3 | TRBV18 | - | CASSPVGATDTQYF
TRBJ2-1 | TRBV6-6 | - | CASSYDREQFF
TRBJ2-3 | TRBV4-2 | TRBD1 | CASSPGQGSTDTQYF
TRBJ2-3 | TRBV30 | - | CAWKGGGDTDTQYF
TRBJ2-3 | TRBV18 | TRBD2 | CASSPAGGLTDTQYF
TRBJ2-1 | TRBV6-5 | TRBD2 | CAARLAGEGNEQFF
TRBJ2-1 | TRBV5-1 | TRBD2 | CASSLWTSGGEQFF
TRBJ2-2 | TRBV5-4 | TRBD2 | CASSFASGRKTGELFF